The rows below give T cell receptor beta chains drawn from one sample of a study of vaccination and CD4 T cells after COVID-19. From the PCR reads, TCRdb called clonotypes with MiXCR, one entry per CDR3 protein. Altogether 20,000 or so distinct CDR3 sequences are present, around 47% being singletons, with the ten largest covering 20% to 30%. These receptors' targets are unknown. The specimen was CD4+ T cells from blood, cultured in vitro, collected before SARS-CoV-2 vaccination. The source of these receptors is a human donor who had recovered from COVID-19. The CDR3 runs from the conserved cysteine through the conserved F or W. D genes are given only for firm matches. Part of the rows lack a size; the others show once, few, many or a class for expanded clones.

d_gene: .; v_gene: TRBV20-1; j_gene: TRBJ2-7; abundance: few; CDR3aa: CSAPSRSGTYYEQYF; CDR3nt: TGCAGTGCTCCTTCCAGGAGCGGCACCTACTACGAGCAGTACTTC
d_gene: TRBD2; v_gene: TRBV6-2/TRBV6-3; j_gene: TRBJ2-5; abundance: .; CDR3aa: CASRKTSGGRKETQYF; CDR3nt: TGTGCCAGCAGAAAGACTAGCGGGGGGCGTAAAGAGACCCAGTACTTC
d_gene: TRBD2; v_gene: TRBV20-1; j_gene: TRBJ2-7; abundance: once; CDR3aa: CSASPERGYPYEQYF; CDR3nt: TGCAGTGCTAGCCCAGAGCGGGGGTATCCCTACGAGCAGTACTTC
d_gene: .; v_gene: TRBV6-2/TRBV6-3; j_gene: TRBJ1-1; abundance: few; CDR3aa: CASSHRDGLSMNTEAFF; CDR3nt: TGTGCCAGCAGCCACCGGGACGGCCTTTCCATGAACACTGAAGCTTTCTTT
d_gene: .; v_gene: TRBV9; j_gene: TRBJ2-6; abundance: .; CDR3aa: CASSYNSGANVLTF; CDR3nt: TGTGCCAGCAGCTATAACTCTGGGGCCAACGTCCTGACTTTC
d_gene: .; v_gene: TRBV11-3; j_gene: TRBJ2-3; abundance: .; CDR3aa: CASSYPGADTQYF; CDR3nt: TGTGCCAGCAGCTACCCAGGGGCAGATACGCAGTATTTT
d_gene: .; v_gene: TRBV11-2; j_gene: TRBJ2-2; abundance: .; CDR3aa: CASSFSRGGVTGELFF; CDR3nt: TGTGCCAGCAGCTTTTCGAGGGGCGGGGTAACCGGGGAGCTGTTTTTT
d_gene: .; v_gene: TRBV7-2; j_gene: TRBJ1-2; abundance: .; CDR3aa: CASSTDVGGYYGYTF; CDR3nt: TGTGCCAGCAGCACCGACGTGGGCGGGTACTATGGCTACACCTTC
d_gene: TRBD1; v_gene: TRBV7-2; j_gene: TRBJ1-3; abundance: few; CDR3aa: CASSLRSAGGLGNTIYF; CDR3nt: TGTGCCAGCAGCTTACGTTCGGCAGGGGGCCTCGGAAACACCATATATTTT
d_gene: .; v_gene: TRBV7-9; j_gene: TRBJ1-2; abundance: few; CDR3aa: CASVESGGGYGYTF; CDR3nt: TGTGCCAGCGTTGAATCGGGGGGCGGCTATGGCTACACCTTC
d_gene: .; v_gene: TRBV20-1; j_gene: TRBJ1-6; abundance: .; CDR3aa: CSARREYNSPLHF; CDR3nt: TGCAGTGCTAGACGGGAGTATAATTCACCCCTCCACTTT
d_gene: .; v_gene: TRBV11-3; j_gene: TRBJ2-5; abundance: few; CDR3aa: CASSLGGGQETQYF; CDR3nt: TGTGCCAGCAGCTTAGGTGGCGGCCAAGAGACCCAGTACTTC
d_gene: .; v_gene: TRBV7-2; j_gene: TRBJ1-5; abundance: .; CDR3aa: CAGSLANGGPQHF; CDR3nt: TGTGCCGGCAGCTTAGCGAACGGGGGGCCCCAGCATTTT
d_gene: TRBD2; v_gene: TRBV7-6; j_gene: TRBJ2-1; abundance: .; CDR3aa: CASSRYSGSGEQFF; CDR3nt: TGTGCCAGCAGCCGATATAGCGGGAGCGGTGAGCAGTTCTTC
d_gene: .; v_gene: TRBV7-8; j_gene: TRBJ2-7; abundance: few; CDR3aa: CASSLAGTFKSSKVYEQYF; CDR3nt: TGTGCCAGCAGCTTGGCCGGGACCTTTAAATCCTCGAAGGTCTACGAGCAGTACTTC
d_gene: .; v_gene: TRBV7-2; j_gene: TRBJ2-3; abundance: .; CDR3aa: CASSFRLGLPDTQYF; CDR3nt: TGTGCCAGCAGCTTCCGGCTAGGGCTGCCAGATACGCAGTATTTT
d_gene: .; v_gene: TRBV20-1; j_gene: TRBJ2-2; abundance: .; CDR3aa: CSAKRGSRYTGELFF; CDR3nt: TGCAGTGCCAAGAGGGGGAGTAGGTACACCGGGGAGCTGTTTTTT
d_gene: TRBD1; v_gene: TRBV15; j_gene: TRBJ1-4; abundance: few; CDR3aa: CATSRDTMGQGNEKLFF; CDR3nt: TGTGCCACCAGCAGAGATACGATGGGACAGGGTAATGAAAAACTGTTTTTT
d_gene: .; v_gene: TRBV10-3; j_gene: TRBJ1-2; abundance: once; CDR3aa: CATSEEFYGYTF; CDR3nt: TGTGCCACCAGTGAGGAGTTCTATGGCTACACCTTC
d_gene: .; v_gene: TRBV15; j_gene: TRBJ2-3; abundance: .; CDR3aa: CATSRDFLTDTQYF; CDR3nt: TGTGCCACCAGCAGAGATTTCCTCACAGATACGCAGTATTTT
d_gene: TRBD1; v_gene: TRBV24-1; j_gene: TRBJ2-3; abundance: few; CDR3aa: CATSVGTGGETDTQYF; CDR3nt: TGTGCCACCAGTGTGGGGACAGGGGGTGAGACAGATACGCAGTATTTT
d_gene: .; v_gene: TRBV18; j_gene: TRBJ1-5; abundance: .; CDR3aa: CASSPGRSMDEAQHF; CDR3nt: TGTGCCAGCTCACCTGGACGGTCGATGGATGAGGCCCAGCATTTT
d_gene: .; v_gene: TRBV6-2/TRBV6-3; j_gene: TRBJ2-7; abundance: .; CDR3aa: CASSAPGAYEQYF; CDR3nt: TGTGCCAGCAGTGCCCCCGGGGCGTACGAGCAGTACTTC
d_gene: .; v_gene: TRBV6-5; j_gene: TRBJ2-1; abundance: .; CDR3aa: CASSYLAAQLYNEQFF; CDR3nt: TGTGCCAGCAGTTACTTAGCGGCTCAACTTTACAATGAGCAGTTCTTC
d_gene: .; v_gene: TRBV19; j_gene: TRBJ1-5; abundance: .; CDR3aa: CASSPPRGLGGNQPQHF; CDR3nt: TGTGCCAGTAGTCCACCTCGGGGCCTGGGAGGCAATCAGCCCCAGCATTTT
d_gene: .; v_gene: TRBV24-1; j_gene: TRBJ1-5; abundance: medium-sized; CDR3aa: CATSALGTQPQHF; CDR3nt: TGTGCCACCAGTGCCCTTGGAACACAGCCCCAGCATTTT
d_gene: .; v_gene: TRBV20-1; j_gene: TRBJ2-3; abundance: .; CDR3aa: CSARGTASTDTQYF; CDR3nt: TGCAGTGCTAGAGGGACAGCTAGCACAGATACGCAGTATTTT
d_gene: .; v_gene: TRBV30; j_gene: TRBJ1-2; abundance: few; CDR3aa: CASTEDVGGIDYGYTF; CDR3nt: TGTGCCTCGACTGAGGATGTTGGGGGCATTGACTATGGCTACACCTTC
d_gene: .; v_gene: TRBV10-3; j_gene: TRBJ2-5; abundance: .; CDR3aa: CAISELPGRETQYF; CDR3nt: TGTGCCATCAGTGAGTTGCCGGGACGGGAGACCCAGTACTTC
d_gene: .; v_gene: TRBV7-9; j_gene: TRBJ1-1; abundance: .; CDR3aa: CASSSPTASLNTEAFF; CDR3nt: TGTGCCAGCAGCTCCCCGACAGCATCGTTGAACACTGAAGCTTTCTTT
d_gene: .; v_gene: TRBV20-1; j_gene: TRBJ1-5; abundance: few; CDR3aa: CSASRDPYQPQHF; CDR3nt: TGCAGTGCTAGCCGCGACCCGTATCAGCCCCAGCATTTT
d_gene: TRBD1; v_gene: TRBV2; j_gene: TRBJ2-5; abundance: .; CDR3aa: CASSEAVGQGIGTQYF; CDR3nt: TGTGCCAGCAGTGAAGCTGTAGGACAGGGTATTGGGACCCAGTACTTC